Here is one T cell receptor beta chain with its context. Its antigen is not yet known. No much larger clonotype is one base removed from it; base qualities were not supplied. These data are taken from a study of PD-L1 blockade in urothelial cancer (dated 2017 in TCRdb). Regarding the complete study: Every patient began therapy in about 2014 and was given atezolizumab 1,200 mg intravenously every 3 weeks. Durable clinical benefit was defined as a progression-free survival longer than 6 months, and TCR features were additionally tested against progression-free survival and overall survival. An ECOG performance status of 0 or 1 was recorded for the patients, and 0 to 3 prior chemotherapy regimens had been received by the patients. Eight to ten patients achieved durable clinical benefit and about 19 did not. Pretreatment tumor samples, along with matched peripheral blood serially collected before and after atezolizumab treatment, were subjected to TCR sequencing. The study was an exploratory multi-omic analysis of somatic, immune and clinical correlates of response to PD-L1 blockade with atezolizumab in urothelial cancer. Blood samples gave median yields of 141,255 T cells and some 80,000 unique TCRs, along with a median clonality of around 0.075. About 85% of the roughly 29 patients were males with bladder-origin urothelial cancer, and about 65% of the roughly 30 reported a prior smoking history. Blood samples were analyzed 3 weeks after the start of treatment (second dose) and 6 weeks after the start of treatment. Approximately 30 patients had pretreatment blood TCR-seq, about 24 had at least one posttreatment blood collection, and about 24 had tumor TCR-seq. In the same patients, pretreatment tumors underwent whole exome sequencing and RNA sequencing in addition to TCR sequencing.

The paper as a whole reports these results and caveats: Patients with durable benefit showed greater expansion of tumor-associated TCR clones in peripheral blood 3 weeks after starting treatment (n ≈ 20, p = 0.022). A pretreatment peripheral blood TCR clonality below the median was linked to improved progression-free and overall survival. Because of the small sample size (n ≈ 31) and the many exploratory analyses performed, the results are intended to be regarded as hypothesis-generating.

To estimate absolute template abundance from read counts, synthetic TCR analog templates were spiked into each PCR. Using the immunoSEQ assay, TCRbeta CDR3 regions were amplified from genomic DNA with bias-controlled V and J gene primers. Sequencing of rearranged TCRbeta segments was done at approximately 20X coverage. In the paper's pipeline: Clustering was used to correct sequencing errors, and CDR3s were annotated against IMGT to assign V, D and J genes. Only productive TCRbeta rearrangements were used in downstream analyses, excluding out-of-frame or stop-codon sequences. To compute clonality, Shannon entropy was normalized by the log of the number of unique productive sequences and then subtracted from one. Fisher's exact test with Benjamini-Hochberg correction, at a threshold of adjusted p below 0.01, was used to find clones that differed between time points or between blood and tumor. This immuneACCESS table, as held by TCRdb, lists in-frame sequences with V and J called but not all clones. Of the missing ones, under half trace to an unresolved V gene in checked studies; the others have no known cause. The V and J calls and clone size are taken from that table; D and trimming were inferred from the DNA. Here the sample has 45,000 to 65,000 clones; 85% occur a single time. The ten biggest clones cover 15% to 19% of the sample.

The time point label on this specimen signifies: pretreatment peripheral blood. A total of 29 patients with locally advanced or metastatic urothelial carcinoma, treated at Memorial Sloan Kettering on a trial protocol, made up the cohort. Peripheral blood mononuclear cells were collected pretreatment and during treatment, at between 1 and 8 total time points per patient. The Qiagen DNeasy Blood extraction kit was used to purify genomic DNA from total PBMCs and from tumor samples. Collected pretreatment and during treatment, PBMCs were isolated and stored as previously described. From its cysteine to its phenylalanine, the CDR3 spans 14 amino acids. This entry keeps only the CDR3 DNA: 42 bases, framed from base 1. The germline V gene gives CDR1 as SQVTM and CDR2 as ANQGSEA. The germline ends are 20 bases apart after V is trimmed by 8 bases and J by 6 bases.

The sequence was collected from an older man with urothelial cancer. The V and J segments used are TRBV29-1 and TRBJ2-1, with TRBD2 as a weak D call on 6 bases. The source material was PBMCs, sampled around atezolizumab (anti-PD-L1) treatment. The DNA sequence follows: TGCAGCATAGGGTGGGACTCAAAACTCAATGAGCAGTTCTTC. Its translation reads: CSIGWDSKLNEQFF.